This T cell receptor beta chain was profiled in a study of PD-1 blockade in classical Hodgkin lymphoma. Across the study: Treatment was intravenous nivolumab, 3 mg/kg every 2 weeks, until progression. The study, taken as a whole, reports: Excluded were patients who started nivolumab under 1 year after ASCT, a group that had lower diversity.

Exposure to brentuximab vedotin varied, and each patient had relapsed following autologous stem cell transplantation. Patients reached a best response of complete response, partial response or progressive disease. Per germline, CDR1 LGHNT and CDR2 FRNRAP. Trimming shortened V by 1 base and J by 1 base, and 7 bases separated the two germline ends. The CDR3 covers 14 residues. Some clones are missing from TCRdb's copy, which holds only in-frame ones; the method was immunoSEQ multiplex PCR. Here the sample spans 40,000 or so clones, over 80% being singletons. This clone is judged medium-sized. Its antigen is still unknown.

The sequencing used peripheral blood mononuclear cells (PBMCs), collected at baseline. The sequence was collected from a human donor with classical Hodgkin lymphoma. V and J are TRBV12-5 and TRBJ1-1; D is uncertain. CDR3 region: CASGLAGSNTEAFF. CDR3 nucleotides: TGTGCTAGTGGTTTGGCCGGGTCGAACACTGAAGCTTTCTTT.